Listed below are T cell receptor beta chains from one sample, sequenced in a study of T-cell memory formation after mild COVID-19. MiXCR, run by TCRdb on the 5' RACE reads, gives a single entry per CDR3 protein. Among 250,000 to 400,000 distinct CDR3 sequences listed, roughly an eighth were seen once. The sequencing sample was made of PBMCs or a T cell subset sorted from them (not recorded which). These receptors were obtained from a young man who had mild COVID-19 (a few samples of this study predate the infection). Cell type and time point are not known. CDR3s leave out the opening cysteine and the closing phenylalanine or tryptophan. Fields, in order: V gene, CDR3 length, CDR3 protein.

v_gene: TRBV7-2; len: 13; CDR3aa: ASSLVRLVNGELF
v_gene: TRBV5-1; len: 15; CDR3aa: ASSLWGTGPTGNTIY
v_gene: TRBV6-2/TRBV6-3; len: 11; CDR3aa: ASGKGDQETQY
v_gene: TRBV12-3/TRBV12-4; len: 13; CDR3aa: ASSLERRLAGTQY
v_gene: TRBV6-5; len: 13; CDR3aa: ASSYSGGSNTEAF
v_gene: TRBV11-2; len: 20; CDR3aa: ASSLRPTIGGVARTSTDTQY
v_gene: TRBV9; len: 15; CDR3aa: ASSDQGAGGAFDGYT
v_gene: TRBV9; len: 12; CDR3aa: ASSVGTMSTEAF
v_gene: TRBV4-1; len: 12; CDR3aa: ASSGQGRGSPLH
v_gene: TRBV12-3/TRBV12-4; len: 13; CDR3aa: ASSPPVSGANVLT
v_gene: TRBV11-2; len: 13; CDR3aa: ASIHRLGFTGELF
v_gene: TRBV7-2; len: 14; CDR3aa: ASSSTGGLNTGELF
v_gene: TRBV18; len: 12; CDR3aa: ASSSSGGKTEAF
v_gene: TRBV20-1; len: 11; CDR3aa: SAPTGLRNTIY
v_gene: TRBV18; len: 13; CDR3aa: ASSPGTGLWNTIY
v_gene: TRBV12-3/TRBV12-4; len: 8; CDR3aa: ASTGMEPQ
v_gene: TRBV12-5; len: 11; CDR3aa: ASGLSPAYEQY
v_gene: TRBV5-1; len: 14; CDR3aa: ASSLARDGGNTEAF
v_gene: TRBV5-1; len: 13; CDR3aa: ASSIPRTGYTEAF
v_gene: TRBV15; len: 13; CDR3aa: ATSSGIGSSYEQY
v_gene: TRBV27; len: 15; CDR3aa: ASSSLYREGGTDTQY
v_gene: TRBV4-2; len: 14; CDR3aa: ASSLKGGSSGNTIY
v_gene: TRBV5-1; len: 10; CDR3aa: ASRFQGETQY
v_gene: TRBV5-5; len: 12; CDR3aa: ASSLGPDPNIQY
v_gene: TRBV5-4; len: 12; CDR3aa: ASSMRGGRETQY
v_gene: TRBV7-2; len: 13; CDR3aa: ASSLLYRAGYGYT